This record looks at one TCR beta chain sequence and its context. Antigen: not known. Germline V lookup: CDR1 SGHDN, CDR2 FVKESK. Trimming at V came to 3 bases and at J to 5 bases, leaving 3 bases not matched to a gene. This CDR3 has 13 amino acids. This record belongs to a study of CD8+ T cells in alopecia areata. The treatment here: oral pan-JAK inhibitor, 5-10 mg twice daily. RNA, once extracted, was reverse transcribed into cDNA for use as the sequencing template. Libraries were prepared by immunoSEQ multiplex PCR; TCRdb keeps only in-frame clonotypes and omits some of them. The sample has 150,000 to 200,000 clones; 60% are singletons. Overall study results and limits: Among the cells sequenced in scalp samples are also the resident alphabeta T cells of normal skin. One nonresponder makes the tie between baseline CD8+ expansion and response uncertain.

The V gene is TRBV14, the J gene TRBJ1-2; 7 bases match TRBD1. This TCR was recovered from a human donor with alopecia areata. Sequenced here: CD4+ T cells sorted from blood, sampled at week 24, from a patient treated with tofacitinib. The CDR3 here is CASSQKQGYGYTF. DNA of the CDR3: TGTGCCAGCAGCCAGAAACAGGGGTATGGCTACACCTTC.